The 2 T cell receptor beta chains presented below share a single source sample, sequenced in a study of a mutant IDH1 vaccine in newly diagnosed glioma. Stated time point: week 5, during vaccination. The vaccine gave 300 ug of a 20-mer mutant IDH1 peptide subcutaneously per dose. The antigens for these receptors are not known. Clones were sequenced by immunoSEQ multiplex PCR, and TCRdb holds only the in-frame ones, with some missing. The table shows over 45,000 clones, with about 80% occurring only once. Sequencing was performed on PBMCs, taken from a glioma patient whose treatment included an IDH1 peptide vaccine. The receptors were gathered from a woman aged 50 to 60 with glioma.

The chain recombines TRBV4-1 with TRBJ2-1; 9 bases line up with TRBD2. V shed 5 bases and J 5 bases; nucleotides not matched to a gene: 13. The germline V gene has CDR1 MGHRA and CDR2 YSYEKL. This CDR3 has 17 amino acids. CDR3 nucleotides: TGCGCCAGCAGCTCAGGAGTCACGGGACTAGCTGACAATGAGCAGTTCTTC. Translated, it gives CASSSGVTGLADNEQFF.

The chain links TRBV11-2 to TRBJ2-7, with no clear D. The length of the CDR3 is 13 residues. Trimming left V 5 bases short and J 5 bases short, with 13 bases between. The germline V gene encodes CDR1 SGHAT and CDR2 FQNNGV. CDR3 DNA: TGTGCCAGCAGCCTAAGCCGTGATCACGAGCAGTACTTC. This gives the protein CASSLSRDHEQYF. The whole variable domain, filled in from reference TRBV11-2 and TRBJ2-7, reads EAGVAQSPRYKIIEKRQSVAFWCNPISGHATLYWYQQILGQGPKLLIQFQNNGVVDDSQLPKDRFSAERLKGVDSTLKIQPAKLEDSAVYLCASSLSRDHEQYFGPGTRLTVT.